This entry describes one TCR beta chain. Its antigen is unidentified. Clones were read by immunoSEQ multiplex PCR, and TCRdb kept only the in-frame ones, dropping some. Among 70,000 to 95,000 clones listed, roughly 85% were seen once. CDR1 and CDR2 (germline): SGHAT, FQDESV (reference sequence). CDR3 length: 16 amino acids. The data were taken from a study of OX40 agonist ivuxolimab in advanced cancers. Study at large: Patients got intravenous ivuxolimab at 0.01 to 10 mg/kg every 2 weeks. The group had a mean age of approximately 60 years, ranged from about 23 to 79, and was around 86% male.

Study observations and caveats: Normalized T-cell clonal expansion was also low in a subset of nonresponders. Clonal expansion was seen in CD4+ and CD8+ blood T cells by week 6 at 0.1 to 3.0 mg/kg.

The sequence came from an adult with an advanced solid tumor such as melanoma, head and neck, liver or kidney cancer. This rearrangement joins TRBV11-1 to TRBJ2-5; the D gene could be TRBD1 or TRBD2 (5 bases each). Matching the DNA end better, TRBJ2-7 makes the J call doubtful. Sequencing used CD4+ or CD8+ T cells sorted from blood, obtained in a trial of the OX40 agonist ivuxolimab. Written as DNA, the CDR3 is TGTGCCAGCAGCTTAGCCGGACCTGGGACGACCTACGAGCAGTACTTC. Translating gives CASSLAGPGTTYEQYF.